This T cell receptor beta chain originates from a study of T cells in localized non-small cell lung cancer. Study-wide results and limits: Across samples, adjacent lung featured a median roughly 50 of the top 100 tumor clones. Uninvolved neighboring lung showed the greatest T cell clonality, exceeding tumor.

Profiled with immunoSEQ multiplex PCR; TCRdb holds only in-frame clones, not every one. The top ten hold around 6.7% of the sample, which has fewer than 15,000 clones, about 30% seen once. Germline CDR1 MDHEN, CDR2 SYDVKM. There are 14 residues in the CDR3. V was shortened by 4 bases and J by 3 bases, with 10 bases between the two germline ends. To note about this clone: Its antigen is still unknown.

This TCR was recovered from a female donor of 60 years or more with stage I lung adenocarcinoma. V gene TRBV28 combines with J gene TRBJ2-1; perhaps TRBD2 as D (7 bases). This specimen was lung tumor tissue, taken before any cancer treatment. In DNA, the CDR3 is TGTGCCAGCAGTTGGGGGGGGCTCTACAATGAGCAGTTCTTC. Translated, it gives CASSWGGLYNEQFF.